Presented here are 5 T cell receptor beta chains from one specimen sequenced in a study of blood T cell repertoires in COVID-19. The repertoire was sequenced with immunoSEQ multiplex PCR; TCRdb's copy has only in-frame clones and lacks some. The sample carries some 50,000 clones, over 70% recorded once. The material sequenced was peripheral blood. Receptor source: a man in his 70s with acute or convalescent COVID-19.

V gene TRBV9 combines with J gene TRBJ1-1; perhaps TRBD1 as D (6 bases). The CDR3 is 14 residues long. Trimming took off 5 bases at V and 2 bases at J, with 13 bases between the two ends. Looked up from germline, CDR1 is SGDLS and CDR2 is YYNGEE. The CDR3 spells CASSISGANTEAFF. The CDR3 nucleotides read TGTGCCAGCAGTATTTCAGGGGCTAACACTGAAGCTTTCTTT.

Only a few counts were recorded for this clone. The chain's CDR3 is CASSLGQGVGYTF. Written as DNA, the CDR3 is TGTGCCAGCAGCCTCGGACAGGGGGTCGGCTACACCTTC. The genes are TRBV11-2 and TRBJ1-2; TRBD1 agrees at 10 bases. Unmatched junction bases numbered 5, after V lost 5 bases and J lost 8 bases. The germline gives CDR1 SGHAT, CDR2 FQNNGV. This CDR3 has 13 amino acids.

CDR3 DNA sequence: TGTGCCACCAGCAGAGATGACAGCATGAACACTGAAGCTTTCTTT. Translated: CATSRDDSMNTEAFF. The gene calls are TRBV15 and TRBJ1-1; maybe TRBD1 (5 bases). V lost 0 bases and J 0 bases, leaving 8 bases between the germline ends. The length of the CDR3 is 15 residues. Germline loops: CDR1 LNHNV, CDR2 YYDKDF (reference sequence).

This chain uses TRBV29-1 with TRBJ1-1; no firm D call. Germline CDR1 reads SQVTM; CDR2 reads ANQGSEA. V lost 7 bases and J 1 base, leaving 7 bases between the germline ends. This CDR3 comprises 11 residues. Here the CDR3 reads CSGGQNTEAFF. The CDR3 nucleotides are TGCAGCGGGGGTCAGAACACTGAAGCTTTCTTT.

The CDR3 nucleotides read TGTGCCTGGAGTGTAGGAGGAGGATCCGTTTCCCATTCACCCCTCCACTTT. This sequence encodes CAWSVGGGSVSHSPLHF. The rearrangement uses TRBV30 and TRBJ1-6; D not resolved. Trimming cost V 0 bases and J 8 bases, with 20 bases left between them. CDR1 is GTSNPN, CDR2 SVGIG, per germline (reference sequence). The CDR3 sequence is 17 residues long.